This paragraph reports one TCR beta chain. What it binds is unknown. The source of the sample is a study of shared clonotypes between healthy human individuals. Study results and limitations: Relative to clonotypes present in all four donors, those not shared had lower generation probabilities.

Measured with immunoSEQ multiplex PCR; TCRdb has only the in-frame clones, and not every one. This sample has about 1.1 million clones, with around 78% found just once. CDR3 length: 18 amino acids. Trimming removed 7 bases at V and 0 bases at J, with 22 bases between. V usage is TRBV5-3 and J usage is TRBJ1-4, with D perhaps matching TRBD1 (6 bases). TRBV5-3 is annotated as an ORF whose role is uncertain. The material sequenced was memory CD4+ T cells from PBMCs. The subset is: CD45RA-negative fraction. The receptor was derived from a man in his late teens or twenties in good health. Some clones in this sample may be carry-over from other donors' samples. The CDR3 protein is CARLRPRGTLPTNEKLFF. The CDR3 DNA reads as TGTGCCAGATTACGGCCGAGGGGGACGCTTCCAACTAATGAAAAACTGTTTTTT.